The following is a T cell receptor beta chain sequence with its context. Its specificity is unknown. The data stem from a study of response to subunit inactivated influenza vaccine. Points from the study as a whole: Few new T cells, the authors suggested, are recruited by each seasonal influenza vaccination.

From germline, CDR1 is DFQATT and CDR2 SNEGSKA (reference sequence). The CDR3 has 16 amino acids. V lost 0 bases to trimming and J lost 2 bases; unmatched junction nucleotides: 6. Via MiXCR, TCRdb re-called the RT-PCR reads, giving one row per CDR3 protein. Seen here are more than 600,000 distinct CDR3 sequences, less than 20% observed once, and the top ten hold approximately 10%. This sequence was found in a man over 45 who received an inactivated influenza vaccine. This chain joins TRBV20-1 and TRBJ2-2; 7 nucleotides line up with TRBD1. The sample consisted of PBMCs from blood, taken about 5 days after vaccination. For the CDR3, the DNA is TGCAGTGCTAGAGACTCGACAGGGAAAAACACCGGGGAGCTGTTTTTT. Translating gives CSARDSTGKNTGELFF.